The clone carrying this TCR beta chain was counted ten times or more. Its antigen is undetermined. Preparing the TCRbeta library involved the use of unique molecular identifiers. TCRdb reprocessed the PCR reads via MiXCR and lists one record per CDR3 protein. The data hold around 29,000 distinct CDR3 sequences, with roughly 6% observed a single time. This CDR3 comprises 15 residues. The germline V gene has CDR1 SGHAT and CDR2 FQNNGV. Between the trimmed V and J ends, which lost 5 bases and 6 bases, there was a span of 17 bases. The record originates from a study of T-cell reconstitution after alpha-beta-depleted transplantation in children. Findings and limits, study-wide: The origin of alpha-beta T cells about two months after transplant was reportedly several hundred expanded graft clones.

The rearrangement joins TRBV11-2 to TRBJ2-4, with D perhaps given as TRBD1 or TRBD2 (5 bases each). Material: PBMCs, mostly from graft donor cells, obtained 180 days after TCRalphabeta/CD19-depleted stem cell transplant. The receptor was derived from a male patient younger than 18 who had a stem cell transplant for acute myeloid leukemia, so the T cells may come from the graft donor. DNA of the CDR3: TGTGCCAGCAGCCCCTACGGTGAGGGGCGAAACATTCAGTACTTC. Translation: CASSPYGEGRNIQYF.